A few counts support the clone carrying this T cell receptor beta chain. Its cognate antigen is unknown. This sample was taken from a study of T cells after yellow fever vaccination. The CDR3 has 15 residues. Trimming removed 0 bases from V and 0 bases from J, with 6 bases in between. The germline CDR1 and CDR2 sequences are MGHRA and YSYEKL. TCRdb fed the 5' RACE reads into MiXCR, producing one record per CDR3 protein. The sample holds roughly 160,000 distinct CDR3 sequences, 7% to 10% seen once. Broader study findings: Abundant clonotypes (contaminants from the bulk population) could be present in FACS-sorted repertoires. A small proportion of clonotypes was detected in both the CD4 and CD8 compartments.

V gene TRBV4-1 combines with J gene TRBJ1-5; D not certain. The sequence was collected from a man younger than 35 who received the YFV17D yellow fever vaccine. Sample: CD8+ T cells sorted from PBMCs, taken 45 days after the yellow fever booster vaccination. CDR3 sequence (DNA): TGCGCCAGCAGCCAAGATATAGTTAGCAATCAGCCCCAGCATTTT. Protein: CASSQDIVSNQPQHF.